The 18 T cell receptor beta chains given below trace back to one sample, sequenced in a study of blood T cell repertoires in COVID-19. Sequenced by immunoSEQ multiplex PCR; TCRdb stores in-frame clones only, minus some. Of some 180,000 clones in the sample, roughly 86% were seen once. Material for sequencing was peripheral blood. Every receptor here comes from a woman aged 80 or older with COVID-19, enrolled during active disease.

The rearrangement links TRBV7-9 to TRBJ1-2; D gene uncertain. CDR1 and CDR2 from the germline V gene are SEHNR and FQNEAQ (reference sequence). This CDR3 is 13 amino acids long. The V end was cut by 5 bases, the J end by 1 base, with 8 bases between. The CDR3 is CASSPVINYGYTF. The CDR3 DNA reads TGTGCCAGCAGCCCTGTTATTAACTATGGCTACACCTTC.

The chain recombines TRBV28 with TRBJ1-3; D is unclear. The CDR3 has 15 residues. Germline CDR1 and CDR2: MDHEN and SYDVKM. Trimming shortened V by 2 bases and J by 0 bases, and 8 bases separated the two germline ends. DNA for the CDR3: TGTGCCAGCAGTTTACAGGATGTCTCTGGAAACACCATATATTTT. Translated: CASSLQDVSGNTIYF.

There are a few counts of this clone. V and J are TRBV15 and TRBJ2-7; D ambiguous. This CDR3 comprises 13 residues. V was pared by 1 base and J by 10 bases, with 14 bases between. Germline V CDR1 and CDR2: LNHNV, YYDKDF (reference sequence). CDR3 loop: CATSRGSDTFQYF. The CDR3 region has the DNA TGTGCCACCAGCAGAGGTTCAGACACGTTCCAGTACTTC.

This clone was counted only a few times. The chain is built from TRBV2 and TRBJ1-1; D is undetermined. This CDR3 comprises 13 residues. V lost 6 bases, J lost 5 bases, and 13 bases lay in between. Germline values: CDR1 SNHLY, CDR2 FYNNEI. This CDR3 reads CASRKAPGTEAFF. CDR3 DNA sequence: TGTGCCAGCAGGAAAGCCCCAGGTACTGAAGCTTTCTTT. The full variable domain, its missing parts supplied by reference TRBV2 and TRBJ1-1, is EPEVTQTPSHQVTQMGQEVILRCVPISNHLYFYWYRQILGQKVEFLVSFYNNEISEKSEIFDDQFSVERPDGSNFTLKIRSTKLEDSAMYFCASRKAPGTEAFFGQGTRLTVV.

The V call is TRBV19, the J call TRBJ2-1, with 11 bases identical to TRBD2. CDR1 is LNHDA, CDR2 SQIVND, per germline (reference sequence). The V segment lost 4 bases and the J segment 2 bases; nucleotides outside the gene matches: 4. This CDR3 is 16 amino acids long. The CDR3 is CASSRGLAEAYNEQFF. The CDR3, as DNA: TGTGCCAGTAGTAGGGGACTAGCGGAAGCCTACAATGAGCAGTTCTTC.

This clone has more than one count but fewer than ten. The genes are TRBV2 and TRBJ1-1; TRBD1 agrees at 8 bases. The CDR3 extends over 15 amino acids. Germline V gene sequence: CDR1 SNHLY, CDR2 FYNNEI. Trimming cost V 7 bases and J 7 bases; bases outside gene matches: 14. CDR3 region: CASKRTGQGYGEAFF. The DNA of the CDR3 is TGTGCCAGCAAGAGGACAGGGCAGGGTTACGGTGAAGCTTTCTTT.

The gene calls are TRBV12-3 or TRBV12-4 and TRBJ1-4; D remains ambiguous. Trimming cost V 2 bases and J 7 bases, with 5 bases left between them. This CDR3 spans 12 amino acids. The CDR3 loop is CASSLIREKLFF. The CDR3 DNA is TGTGCCAGCAGTTTAATTCGTGAAAAACTGTTTTTT.

The chain is built from TRBV5-1 and TRBJ2-3; 9 nucleotides match TRBD2. The junction had 7 bases not matched to a gene; V was cut back by 0 bases and J by 2 bases. The germline V gene has CDR1 SGHRS and CDR2 YFSETQ. The CDR3 is made up of 17 amino acids. CDR3 in DNA: TGCGCCAGCAGCTTGGCAGGAATAGCGGGGGCCACAGATACGCAGTATTTT. Translating gives CASSLAGIAGATDTQYF.

This chain connects TRBV5-1 to TRBJ2-7, with 9 positions matching TRBD2. This CDR3 spans 16 amino acids. Trimming cost V 4 bases and J 3 bases; bases outside gene matches: 11. Germline V lookup: CDR1 SGHRS, CDR2 YFSETQ. CDR3 nucleotide sequence: TGCGCCAGCAGCCCCTTAGGTAGCGGGAGTAGCTACGAGCAGTACTTC. It specifies CASSPLGSGSSYEQYF.

The chain combines TRBV28 with TRBJ1-4; D remains ambiguous. CDR1 MDHEN and CDR2 SYDVKM come from the germline V gene. CDR3 length: 12 residues. The ends were cut back, 2 bases at V and 9 bases at J, with 7 bases in the middle. The CDR3 here is CASSLEEQKLFF. Written as DNA, the CDR3 is TGTGCCAGCAGTTTAGAAGAGCAAAAACTGTTTTTT.

This rearrangement joins TRBV19 to TRBJ1-4, with 9 bases matching TRBD1. Losses at the gene ends were 6 bases for V and 7 bases for J; bases not matched to a gene: 6. The CDR3 runs 14 residues. Germline V gene sequence: CDR1 LNHDA, CDR2 SQIVND (reference sequence). The CDR3 region has the DNA TGTGCCAGTAGCCCGGGACAGGGAGGTGAAAAACTGTTTTTT. Translating it yields CASSPGQGGEKLFF. Full variable domain (remainder filled in from reference TRBV19 and TRBJ1-4): DGGITQSPKYLFRKEGQNVTLSCEQNLNHDAMYWYRQDPGQGLRLIYYSQIVNDFQKGDIAEGYSVSREKKESFPLTVTSAQKNPTAFYLCASSPGQGGEKLFFGSGTQLSVL.

The V call is TRBV9, the J call TRBJ1-1; D not certain. V was shortened by 0 bases and J by 4 bases, with 10 bases between the two germline ends. The CDR3 runs to 14 residues. The V gene's germline CDR1 is SGDLS and CDR2 YYNGEE. This chain's CDR3 is CASSVGSLSTEAFF. CDR3 DNA sequence: TGTGCCAGCAGCGTAGGCTCTCTCAGCACTGAAGCTTTCTTT. Filled out from reference TRBV9 and TRBJ1-1, the complete variable domain reads DSGVTQTPKHLITATGQRVTLRCSPRSGDLSVYWYQQSLDQGLQFLIQYYNGEERAKGNILERFSAQQFPDLHSELNLSSLELGDSALYFCASSVGSLSTEAFFGQGTRLTVV.

The chain combines TRBV28 with TRBJ2-7, with 9 bases lining up with TRBD1. The CDR3 totals 12 residues. Germline CDR1 reads MDHEN; CDR2 reads SYDVKM. V lost 9 bases, J lost 6 bases, and 6 bases stayed unmatched. CDR3 sequence (DNA): TGTGCCAGTAAGACAGGGGGAAGCGAGCAGTACTTC. It codes for CASKTGGSEQYF.

V and J are TRBV28 and TRBJ2-7; 11 bases are shared with TRBD2. The V gene end was trimmed by 7 bases and the J gene end by 9 bases; junction bases not matched to a gene: 14. CDR3 length: 15 residues. From germline, CDR1 is MDHEN and CDR2 SYDVKM. CDR3 DNA sequence: TGTGCCAGCACTACACCGACTAGCGGGGTCTCGGCGCAGTACTTC. This codes for CASTTPTSGVSAQYF.

The chain combines TRBV5-1 with TRBJ2-3, with 11 bases aligning to TRBD1. This CDR3 has 14 amino acids. Germline loops: CDR1 SGHRS, CDR2 YFSETQ. V was pared by 4 bases and J by 7 bases, with 5 bases of the junction left unmatched. The CDR3 reads CASSSGTGGYTQYF. The CDR3 bases are TGCGCCAGCAGCAGCGGGACAGGGGGATATACGCAGTATTTT.

The chain joins TRBV3-1 (or the pseudogene TRBV3-2) to TRBJ1-1; tentative D call: TRBD1 (6 bases). Trimming cost V 4 bases and J 6 bases, with 12 bases left between them. The CDR3 is 13 amino acids. Germline values: CDR1 LGHDT, CDR2 YNNKEL (reference sequence). CDR3 sequence (DNA): TGTGCCAGCAGCCCTACTCACAGGGCTGAAGCTTTCTTT. This translates into CASSPTHRAEAFF.

The CDR3: CASSITTGGSNEQFF. In DNA, the CDR3 is TGTGCCAGTAGTATTACCACAGGGGGATCCAATGAGCAGTTCTTC. This rearrangement joins TRBV19 to TRBJ2-1; 8 bases are shared with TRBD1. CDR3 length: 15 residues. Unmatched junction bases numbered 7, after V lost 3 bases and J lost 6 bases. Germline V gene lookup returns CDR1 LNHDA and CDR2 SQIVND (reference sequence).

J is TRBJ1-1 and V is TRBV14, with unresolved D. V lost 0 bases and J lost 1, with 18 bases in between. Germline V gene lookup returns CDR1 SGHDN and CDR2 FVKESK. The CDR3 contains 18 residues. The CDR3, as DNA: TGTGCCAGCAGCCAAGATCTTGGCTCCTGGGCGGGGAACACTGAAGCTTTCTTT. The encoded protein is CASSQDLGSWAGNTEAFF.